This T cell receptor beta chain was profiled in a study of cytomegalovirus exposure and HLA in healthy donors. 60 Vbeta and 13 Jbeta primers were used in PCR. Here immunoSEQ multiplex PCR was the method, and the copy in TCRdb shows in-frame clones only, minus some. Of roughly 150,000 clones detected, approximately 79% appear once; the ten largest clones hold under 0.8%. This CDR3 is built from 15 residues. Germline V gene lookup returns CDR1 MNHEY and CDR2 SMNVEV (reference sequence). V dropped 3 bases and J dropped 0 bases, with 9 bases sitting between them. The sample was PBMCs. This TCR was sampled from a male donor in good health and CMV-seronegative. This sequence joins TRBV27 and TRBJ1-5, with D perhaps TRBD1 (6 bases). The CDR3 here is CASSFTGYSNQPQHF. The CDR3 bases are TGTGCCAGCAGTTTTACAGGGTATAGCAATCAGCCCCAGCATTTT.